The text below deals with one T cell receptor beta chain. No antigen is known for it. No base quality values were provided; no much bigger clone lies one nucleotide off. This specimen comes from a study of blood T cell repertoires in COVID-19 (dated by TCRdb to 2018 to 2020). The study in broad terms: Collaborator samples came from the United States, Italy and Spain and covered acute and convalescent phases of COVID-19. The prospective study material was composed of cDNA or gDNA derived from T cells, B-cell-depleted T cells, or PBMCs. Subjects who had been exposed to COVID-19, were actively infected with it, or had recovered from it provided the deeply sampled blood TCRbeta repertoires that made up the dataset. The repertoires were released in a freely available public database intended as a resource for research on the immune response to SARS-CoV-2. Samples came from the ongoing ImmuneRACE study (first 160 participants) plus 1,254 subjects from 6 global collaborators. The sample metadata nearly always contained a de-identified subject ID, COVID-19 status, age in years and sex. Where HLA class I and class II types were available, the types were taken from metadata supplied by the sample provider, not from assay-based typing. Overall study outcomes, separate from this receptor: Clinical and demographic metadata were provided uncurated, with the amount varying by source and participant.

The immunoSEQ Assay, a bias-controlled multiplex PCR, was used to amplify TCRbeta CDR3 regions from genomic DNA. In the authors' own workflow: Nucleated cell counts per sample were estimated from amplification of reference gene primers within the assay. Sequence reads were collapsed and filtered to measure the absolute abundance of every unique TCRbeta CDR3 rearrangement. Productive Simpson clonality was computed per sample as the square root of Simpson's diversity index over productive rearrangements. This immuneACCESS table, as held by TCRdb, lists in-frame sequences with V and J called but not all clones. Of the missing ones, under half trace to an unresolved V gene in checked studies; the others have no known cause. V and J calls and clone size are given by that table; D and trimming were obtained from the DNA. This sample lists around 240,000 clones; 86% were detected once. Together, the top ten hold roughly 1.9% of the sample.

The CDR3 sequence holds 13 residues, the cysteine and phenylalanine included. Solely the CDR3 DNA is kept, with 39 bases framed from the first base. Via the germline V gene (reference sequence), CDR1 is SEHNR and CDR2 FQNEAQ. Trimming removed 3 bases from V and 2 bases from J, leaving 8 bases between the germline ends. Participants in the prospective study were enrolled through a virtual design, were aged about 18 to 100 years, and lived in approximately 25 United States geographic areas. To assign participants to cohorts, the prospective study relied on clinical history that participants themselves reported in a screening survey and a study questionnaire. ImmuneRACE Cohort 3 recovered participants were defined by two consecutive negative NP/OP PCR tests, healthcare professional clearance, or symptom resolution. In the prospective study, whole blood, serum and a nasopharyngeal or oropharyngeal swab were collected from each participant by mobile phlebotomists. Prospective study participants could optionally give additional blood draws and questionnaires over an approximately two-month period. Before DNA extraction, blood samples from the prospective study were shipped at room temperature or frozen.

The source is a woman aged 45-59 years who had recovered from COVID-19. Recombination joined TRBV7-9 with TRBJ2-7; a weak D assignment points to TRBD1 (5 bases agree). Material: PBMCs or T cells enriched from blood (not recorded which). The DNA reads as follows: TGTGCCAGCAGCTTTGGGGCTCCCTACGAGCAGTACTTC. Translated, this is CASSFGAPYEQYF. Reference TRBV7-9 and TRBJ2-7 genes cover what lies past the CDR3, so the full variable domain is DTGVSQNPRHKITKRGQNVTFRCDPISEHNRLYWYRQTLGQGPEFLTYFQNEAQLEKSRLLSDRFSAERPKGSFSTLEIQRTEQGDSAMYLCASSFGAPYEQYFGPGTRLTVT.